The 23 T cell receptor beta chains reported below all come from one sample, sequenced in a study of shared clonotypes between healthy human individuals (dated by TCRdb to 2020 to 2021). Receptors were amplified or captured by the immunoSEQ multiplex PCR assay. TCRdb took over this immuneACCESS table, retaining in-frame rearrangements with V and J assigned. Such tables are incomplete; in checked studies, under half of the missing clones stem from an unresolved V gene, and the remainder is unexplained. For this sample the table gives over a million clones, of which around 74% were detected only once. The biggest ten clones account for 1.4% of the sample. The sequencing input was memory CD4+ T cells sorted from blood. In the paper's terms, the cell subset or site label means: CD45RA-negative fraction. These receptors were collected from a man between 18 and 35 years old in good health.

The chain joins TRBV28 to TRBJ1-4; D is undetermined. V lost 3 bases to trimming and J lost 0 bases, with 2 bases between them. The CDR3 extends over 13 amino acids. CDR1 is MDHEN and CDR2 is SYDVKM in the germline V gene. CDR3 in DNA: TGTGCCAGCAGTTTTGCAACTAATGAAAAACTGTTTTTT. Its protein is CASSFATNEKLFF.

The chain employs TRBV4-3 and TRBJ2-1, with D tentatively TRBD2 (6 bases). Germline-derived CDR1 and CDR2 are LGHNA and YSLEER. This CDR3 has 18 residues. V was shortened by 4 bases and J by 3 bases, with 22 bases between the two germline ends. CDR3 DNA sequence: TGCGCCAGCAGCCCGAATCCGGGCGAAGCGGACTACTACAATGAGCAGTTCTTC. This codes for CASSPNPGEADYYNEQFF.

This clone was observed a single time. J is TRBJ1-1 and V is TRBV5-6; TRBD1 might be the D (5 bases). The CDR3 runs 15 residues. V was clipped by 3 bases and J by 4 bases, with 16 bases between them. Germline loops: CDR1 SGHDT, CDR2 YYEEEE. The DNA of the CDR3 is TGTGCCAGCAGCTACACCGGGGGTTTGGGCACTGAAGCTTTCTTT. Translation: CASSYTGGLGTEAFF. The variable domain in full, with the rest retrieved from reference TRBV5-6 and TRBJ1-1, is DAGVTQSPTHLIKTRGQQVTLRCSPKSGHDTVSWYQQALGQGPQFIFQYYEEEERQRGNFPDRFSGHQFPNYSSELNVNALLLGDSALYLCASSYTGGLGTEAFFGQGTRLTVV.

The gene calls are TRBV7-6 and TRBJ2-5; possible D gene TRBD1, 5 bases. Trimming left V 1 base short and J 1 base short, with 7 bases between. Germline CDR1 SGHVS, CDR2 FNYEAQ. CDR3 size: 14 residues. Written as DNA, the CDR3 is TGTGCCAGCAGCTTAGGACAGTCCCAAGAGACCCAGTACTTC. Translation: CASSLGQSQETQYF.

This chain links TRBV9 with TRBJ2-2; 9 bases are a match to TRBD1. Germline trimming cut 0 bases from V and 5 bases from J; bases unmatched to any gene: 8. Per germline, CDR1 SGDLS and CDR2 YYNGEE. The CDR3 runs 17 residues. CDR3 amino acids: CASSVGGDRARTGELFF. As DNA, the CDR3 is TGTGCCAGCAGCGTAGGCGGGGACAGGGCGAGGACCGGGGAGCTGTTTTTT.

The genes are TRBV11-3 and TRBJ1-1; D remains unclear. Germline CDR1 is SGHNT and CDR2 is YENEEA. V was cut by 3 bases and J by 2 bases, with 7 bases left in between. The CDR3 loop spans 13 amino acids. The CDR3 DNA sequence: TGTGCCAGCAGCTTCGGCCTCAACACTGAAGCTTTCTTT. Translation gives CASSFGLNTEAFF.

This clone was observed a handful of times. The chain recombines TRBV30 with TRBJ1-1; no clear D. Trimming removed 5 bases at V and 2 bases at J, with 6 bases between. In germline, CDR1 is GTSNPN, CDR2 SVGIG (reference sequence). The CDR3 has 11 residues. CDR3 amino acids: CAWEANTEAFF. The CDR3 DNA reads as TGTGCCTGGGAAGCAAACACTGAAGCTTTCTTT.

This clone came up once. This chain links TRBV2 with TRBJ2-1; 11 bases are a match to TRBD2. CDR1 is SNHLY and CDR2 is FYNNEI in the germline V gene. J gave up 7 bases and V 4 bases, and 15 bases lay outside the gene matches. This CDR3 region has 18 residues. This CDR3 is CASSVGSGRAVTYNEQFF. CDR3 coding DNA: TGTGCCAGCAGTGTAGGTAGCGGGAGGGCCGTAACGTATAATGAGCAGTTCTTC.

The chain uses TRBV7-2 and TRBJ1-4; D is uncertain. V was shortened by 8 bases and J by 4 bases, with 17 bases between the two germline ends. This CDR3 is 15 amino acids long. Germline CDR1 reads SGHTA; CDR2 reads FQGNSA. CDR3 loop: CASRPTAQVNEKLFF. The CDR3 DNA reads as TGTGCCAGCCGCCCCACGGCGCAGGTTAATGAAAAACTGTTTTTT.

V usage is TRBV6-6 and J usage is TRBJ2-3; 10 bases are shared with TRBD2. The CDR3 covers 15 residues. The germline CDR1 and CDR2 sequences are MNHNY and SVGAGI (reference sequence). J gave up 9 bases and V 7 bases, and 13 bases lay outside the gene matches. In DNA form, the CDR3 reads TGTGCCAGCACTAAAGTGGGAGCGGGGGGGCTGACGCAGTATTTT. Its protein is CASTKVGAGGLTQYF.

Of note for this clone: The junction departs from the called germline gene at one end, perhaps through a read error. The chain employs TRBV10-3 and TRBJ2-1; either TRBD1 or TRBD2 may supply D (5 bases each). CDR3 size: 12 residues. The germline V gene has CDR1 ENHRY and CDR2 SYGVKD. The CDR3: CAISESTGTPLF. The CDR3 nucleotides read TGTGCCATCAGTGAGTCGACCGGGACCCCACTCTTC.

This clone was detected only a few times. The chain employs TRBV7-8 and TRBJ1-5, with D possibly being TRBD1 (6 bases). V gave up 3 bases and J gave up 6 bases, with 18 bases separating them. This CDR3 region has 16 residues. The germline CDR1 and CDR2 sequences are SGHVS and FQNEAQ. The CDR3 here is CASSFVSGEVSQPQHF. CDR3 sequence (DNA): TGTGCCAGCAGCTTCGTCTCAGGGGAGGTAAGTCAGCCCCAGCATTTT.

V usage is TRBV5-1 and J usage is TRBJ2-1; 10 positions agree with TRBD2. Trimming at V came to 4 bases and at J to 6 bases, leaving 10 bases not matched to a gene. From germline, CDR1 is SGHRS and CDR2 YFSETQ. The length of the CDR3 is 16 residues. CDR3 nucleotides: TGCGCCAGCAGCATTACCGGGACTAGCGCTACCAATGAGCAGTTCTTC. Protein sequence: CASSITGTSATNEQFF.

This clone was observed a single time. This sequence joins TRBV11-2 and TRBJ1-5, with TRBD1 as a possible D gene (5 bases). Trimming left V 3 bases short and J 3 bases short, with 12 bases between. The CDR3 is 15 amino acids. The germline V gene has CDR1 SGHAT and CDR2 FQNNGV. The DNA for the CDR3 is TGTGCCAGCAGCTTGGTTCTGGGGGACAATCAGCCCCAGCATTTT. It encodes CASSLVLGDNQPQHF.

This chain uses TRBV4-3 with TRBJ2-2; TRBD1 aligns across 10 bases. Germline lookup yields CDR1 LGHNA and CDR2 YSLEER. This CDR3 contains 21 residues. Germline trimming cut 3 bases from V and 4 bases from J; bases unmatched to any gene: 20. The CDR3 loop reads CASSHAPPGQGRFGPTGELFF. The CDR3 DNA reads TGCGCCAGCAGCCATGCCCCACCGGGACAGGGGAGGTTTGGTCCCACCGGGGAGCTGTTTTTT.

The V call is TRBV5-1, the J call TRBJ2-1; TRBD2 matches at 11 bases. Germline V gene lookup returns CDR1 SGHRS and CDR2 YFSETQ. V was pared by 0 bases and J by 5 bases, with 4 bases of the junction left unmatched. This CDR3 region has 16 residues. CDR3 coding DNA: TGCGCCAGCAGCTTGGATCTAGCGGGAGGCAACAATGAGCAGTTCTTC. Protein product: CASSLDLAGGNNEQFF.

The CDR3: CAISERASSSTDTQYF. The CDR3 region has the DNA TGTGCCATCAGTGAGAGGGCTAGCTCTTCCACAGATACGCAGTATTTT. The chain is built from TRBV10-3 and TRBJ2-3; possibly TRBD2 for D (5 bases). From germline, CDR1 is ENHRY and CDR2 SYGVKD. The V end was cut by 2 bases, the J end by 2 bases, with 14 bases between. The CDR3 covers 16 residues.

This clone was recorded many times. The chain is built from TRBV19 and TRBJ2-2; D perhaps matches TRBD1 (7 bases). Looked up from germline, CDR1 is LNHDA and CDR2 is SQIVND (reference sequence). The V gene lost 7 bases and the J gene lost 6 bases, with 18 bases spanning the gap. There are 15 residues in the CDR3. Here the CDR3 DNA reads TGTGCCAGTATGAGACAGGGAGGATATCCCGGGGAGCTGTTTTTT. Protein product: CASMRQGGYPGELFF. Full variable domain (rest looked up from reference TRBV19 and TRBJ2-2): DGGITQSPKYLFRKEGQNVTLSCEQNLNHDAMYWYRQDPGQGLRLIYYSQIVNDFQKGDIAEGYSVSREKKESFPLTVTSAQKNPTAFYLCASMRQGGYPGELFFGEGSRLTVL.

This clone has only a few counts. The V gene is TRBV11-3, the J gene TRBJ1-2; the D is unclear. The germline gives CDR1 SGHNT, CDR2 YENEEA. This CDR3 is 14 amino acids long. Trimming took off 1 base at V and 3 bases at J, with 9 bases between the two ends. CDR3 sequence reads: CASSLGEGDYGYTF. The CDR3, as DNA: TGTGCCAGCAGCTTAGGGGAGGGCGACTATGGCTACACCTTC.

This CDR3 is CASSIGGASAQETQYF. CDR3 DNA: TGTGCCAGTAGTATAGGCGGCGCTAGCGCCCAAGAGACCCAGTACTTC. The chain combines TRBV19 with TRBJ2-5, with D possibly being TRBD2 (6 bases). The CDR3 is made up of 16 amino acids. V was cut by 1 base and J by 1 base, with 13 bases left in between. The V gene's germline CDR1 is LNHDA and CDR2 SQIVND (reference sequence).

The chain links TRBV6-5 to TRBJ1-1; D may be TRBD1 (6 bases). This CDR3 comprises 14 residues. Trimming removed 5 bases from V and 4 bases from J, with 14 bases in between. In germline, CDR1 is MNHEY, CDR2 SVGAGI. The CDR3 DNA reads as TGTGCCAGCAGTGTACAGGGAGGAAGCACTGAAGCTTTCTTT. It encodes CASSVQGGSTEAFF.

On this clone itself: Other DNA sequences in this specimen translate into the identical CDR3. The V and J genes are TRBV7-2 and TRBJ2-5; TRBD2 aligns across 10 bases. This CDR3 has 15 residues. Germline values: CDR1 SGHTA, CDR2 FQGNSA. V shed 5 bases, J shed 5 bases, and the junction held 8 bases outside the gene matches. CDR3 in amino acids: CASSPQAGGRETQYF. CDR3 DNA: TGTGCCAGCAGCCCGCAAGCGGGAGGGCGGGAGACCCAGTACTTC.

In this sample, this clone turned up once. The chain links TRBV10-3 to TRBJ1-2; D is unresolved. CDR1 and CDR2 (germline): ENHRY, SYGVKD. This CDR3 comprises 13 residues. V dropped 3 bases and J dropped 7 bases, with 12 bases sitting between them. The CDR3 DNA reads TGTGCCATCAGTGACCAACGGAACGGTGGCTACACCTTC. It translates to CAISDQRNGGYTF.